Below, 14 T cell receptor beta chains from the same sample are listed, as sequenced in a study of identical twins. TCRdb reprocessed the 5' RACE reads via MiXCR and lists one record per CDR3 protein. Of hundreds of thousands of distinct CDR3 sequences in the sample, over 12% are singletons; the top ten hold 7% to 9.5%. Sequencing was done on a sample of memory (CD45RO+) T cells sorted from blood. These receptors were obtained from a woman aged 18-29 years in good health.

This chain uses TRBV9 with TRBJ2-7; D may be TRBD2 (6 bases). Germline CDR1 is SGDLS and CDR2 is YYNGEE. The CDR3 covers 14 residues. The germline V and J ends were trimmed by 4 bases and 1 base, with 12 bases remaining between them. The CDR3 DNA sequence: TGTGCCAGCAGCCCCCGACTAGAGTCCTACGAGCAGTACTTC. This gives the protein CASSPRLESYEQYF.

This clonotype came up a few times. CDR3 amino acids: CASSQVDRQETQYF. The CDR3 nucleotides are TGTGCCAGCAGCCAAGTTGACCGACAAGAGACCCAGTACTTC. The chain employs TRBV3-1 and TRBJ2-5; D not certain. CDR1 is LGHDT and CDR2 is YNNKEL in the germline V gene (reference sequence). With 1 base removed from V and 2 bases from J, the gap between germline ends came to 8 bases. The CDR3 is 14 amino acids.

A few counts support this clonotype. The rearrangement joins TRBV20-1 to TRBJ1-4, with a tentative D call TRBD1 (5 bases). Germline CDR1 and CDR2: DFQATT and SNEGSKA (reference sequence). V lost 1 base and J 4 bases, leaving 7 bases between the germline ends. The CDR3 contains 13 residues. The CDR3 is CSARGQINEKLFF. For the CDR3, the DNA is TGCAGTGCTAGAGGACAGATTAATGAAAAACTGTTTTTT.

V is TRBV2 and J is TRBJ1-5, with D tentatively TRBD1 (6 bases). Trimming stripped 7 bases from V and 4 bases from J, with 17 bases between. The germline V gene has CDR1 SNHLY and CDR2 FYNNEI. The CDR3 length is 15 residues. In DNA, the CDR3 is TGTGCCAGCAAAGGCGGGGGGGCCTCAAATCAGCCCCAGCATTTT. Its protein is CASKGGGASNQPQHF.

This clonotype was counted at least ten times. The chain employs TRBV20-1 and TRBJ1-2; D not resolved. V lost 3 bases to trimming and J lost 4 bases, with 9 bases between them. The CDR3 is made up of 12 amino acids. Germline V gene lookup returns CDR1 DFQATT and CDR2 SNEGSKA (reference sequence). The CDR3 here is CSASGSFYGYTF. CDR3 bases: TGCAGTGCTAGTGGGTCCTTCTATGGCTACACCTTC.

This clonotype was seen only a few times. The DNA of the CDR3 is TGCAGTGCTAGAGATCAGGCCAGGGATGAGCAGTTCTTC. Translated: CSARDQARDEQFF. This chain connects TRBV20-1 to TRBJ2-1, with D maybe TRBD1 (5 bases). The V end lost 0 bases, the J end lost 8 bases, and 11 bases lay between the germline ends. This CDR3 is built from 13 residues. CDR1 and CDR2 from the germline V gene are DFQATT and SNEGSKA (reference sequence).

This clonotype has a count of ten or more. J is TRBJ2-1 and V is TRBV7-8; possibly TRBD2 for D (6 bases). V shed 5 bases and J shed 9 bases, with 17 bases lying between them. The CDR3 runs to 14 residues. Germline V gene sequence: CDR1 SGHVS, CDR2 FQNEAQ. The CDR3 reads CASSGMAGTGEQFF. The CDR3 nucleotides read TGTGCCAGCAGCGGGATGGCGGGAACGGGTGAGCAGTTCTTC.

The V call is TRBV15, the J call TRBJ2-3; D is unclear. The CDR3 spans 13 residues. The V end lost 2 bases, the J end lost 4 bases, and 7 bases lay between the germline ends. Germline CDR1 is LNHNV and CDR2 is YYDKDF (reference sequence). The CDR3 is CATSRSPPDTQYF. The CDR3 DNA is TGTGCCACCAGCAGATCCCCTCCAGATACGCAGTATTTT.

CDR3 protein: CAISEGTVNEKLFF. For the CDR3, the DNA is TGTGCCATCAGTGAGGGGACAGTTAATGAAAAACTGTTTTTT. This chain connects TRBV10-3 to TRBJ1-4, with 7 bases aligning to TRBD1. The CDR3 has 14 residues. Unmatched junction bases numbered 1, after V lost 2 bases and J lost 4 bases. Germline CDR1 and CDR2: ENHRY and SYGVKD.

This clonotype was counted a few times. The chain carries TRBV29-1 and TRBJ1-4; the D is unclear. This CDR3 is built from 12 residues. Trimming removed 6 bases at V and 5 bases at J, with 10 bases between. Germline lookup yields CDR1 SQVTM and CDR2 ANQGSEA. CDR3 sequence reads: CSVGWSNEKLFF. As DNA, the CDR3 is TGCAGCGTCGGCTGGTCAAATGAAAAACTGTTTTTT.

This clonotype has a handful of counts. The chain recombines TRBV29-1 with TRBJ2-7, with D uncertain. The V gene lost 3 bases and the J gene lost 4 bases, with 10 bases spanning the gap. This CDR3 is built from 12 residues. Germline V gives CDR1 SQVTM, CDR2 ANQGSEA. CDR3 sequence reads: CSVEGRRYEQYF. In nucleotides, the CDR3 is TGCAGCGTTGAGGGCCGAAGATACGAGCAGTACTTC.

This clonotype was counted only a few times. V and J are TRBV5-5 and TRBJ1-4; D gene ambiguous. CDR1 is SGHKS, CDR2 YYEKEE, per germline (reference sequence). V lost 2 bases, J lost 0 bases, and 8 bases lay in between. The CDR3 runs 15 residues. CDR3 nucleotide sequence: TGTGCCAGCAGCTTTACGAGATCAACTAATGAAAAACTGTTTTTT. This sequence encodes CASSFTRSTNEKLFF.

The rearrangement joins TRBV11-3 to TRBJ1-2; 7 bases fit TRBD1. The CDR3 length is 15 residues. V dropped 4 bases and J dropped 4; count of bases not matched to a gene: 9. Germline lookup yields CDR1 SGHNT and CDR2 YENEEA. The CDR3 DNA is TGTGCCAGCAGCTCCCGGGACAGCACACTCTATGGCTACACCTTC. Translating it yields CASSSRDSTLYGYTF.

This rearrangement joins TRBV10-3 to TRBJ1-2; D unclear. V lost 3 bases to trimming and J lost 4 bases, with 6 bases between them. This CDR3 spans 12 amino acids. CDR1 is ENHRY, CDR2 SYGVKD, per germline. CDR3 DNA sequence: TGTGCCATCAGTGACAACTTCTATGGCTACACCTTC. Translation: CAISDNFYGYTF.